The source of this TCR beta chain is a study of blood T cells in healthy people across ages. Study information: Template switching picked up about one barcoded beta molecule for each two T cells.

Together with a sample-barcoded 5' primer, a J-beta primer mix was included in a second PCR lasting roughly 6 to 12 cycles. A minimum of 2.5 million CDR3-containing paired-end reads was obtained for each sample. From the 5' RACE reads, TCRdb called clonotypes with MiXCR, one entry per CDR3 protein. This table has roughly 730,000 distinct CDR3 sequences, 56% appearing once. General study points: Roughly linear age-related decline in beta diversity appeared, significant by age approximately 40. Diversity estimates drawn from one million T cells were deemed underestimates.

In regard to this clonotype: Its antigen is as yet unknown.

V lost 3 bases, J lost 8 bases, and 8 bases stayed unmatched. CDR1 is DFQATT and CDR2 is SNEGSKA in the germline V gene (reference sequence). The CDR3 totals 14 residues. The specimen sequenced was blood. The clonotype was recovered from a man aged 35-49 years in good health. The chain couples TRBV20-1 to TRBJ1-4; TRBD1 matches at 8 bases. The CDR3 DNA is TGCAGTGCTAGGGACGACAGGGGAAACGAAAAACTGTTTTTT. Amino acids: CSARDDRGNEKLFF.